This T cell receptor (beta chain) appears in the sequencing data of a study of blood T cell repertoires in COVID-19. TCRdb's copy holds only in-frame clones and misses some; the assay was immunoSEQ multiplex PCR. Of 390,000 or so clones listed, around 87% are singletons. The CDR3 runs 15 residues. V dropped 6 bases and J dropped 6; count of bases not matched to a gene: 10. Germline loops: CDR1 MDHEN, CDR2 SYDVKM. The V call is TRBV28, the J call TRBJ2-1, with 8 bases identical to TRBD2. The sequenced sample was peripheral blood. The clonotype comes from a woman aged 25 to 39 with COVID-19, enrolled during active disease. CDR3 in DNA: TGTGCCAGCAGGCCCGGGACGGGAGGGGTCAATGAGCAGTTCTTC. The encoded protein is CASRPGTGGVNEQFF.